This entry lists 25 T cell receptor beta chains sequenced from one sample in a study of T cell repertoires in cytomegalovirus infection. TCRdb passed the reads through MiXCR, listing each CDR3 protein once. Of under 300,000 distinct CDR3 sequences listed, about 18% are singletons. Specimen: CD8+ T cells from PBMCs. All receptors come from a human donor in good health (CMV status not recorded). Some clones in this sample may be carry-over from other donors' samples.

This clonotype was observed a few times. A much larger clone lies one base from this, so it may be a read error. V usage is TRBV7-2 and J usage is TRBJ2-5, with no clear D. The V and J ends lost 1 base and 9 bases respectively, with 9 bases between them. Germline values: CDR1 SGHTA, CDR2 FQGNSA. The CDR3 has 12 residues. The CDR3 bases are TGTGCCAGCAGCTTAGACCCGGAGTCCCAGTACTTC. It yields the protein CASSLDPESQYF.

This chain connects TRBV7-9 to TRBJ2-1; D call uncertain. V shed 6 bases and J shed 10 bases, with 13 bases lying between them. Germline CDR1 reads SEHNR; CDR2 reads FQNEAQ (reference sequence). This CDR3 spans 12 amino acids. CDR3 residues: CASSQTPEEQFF. DNA for the CDR3: TGTGCCAGCAGTCAAACACCCGAGGAGCAGTTCTTC.

This clonotype occurred many times. This chain joins TRBV20-1 and TRBJ2-7; the D gene could be TRBD1 or TRBD2 (5 bases each). Trimming removed 0 bases at V and 3 bases at J, with 21 bases between. The CDR3 contains 17 residues. Germline V gene data show CDR1 as DFQATT and CDR2 as SNEGSKA (reference sequence). This CDR3 reads CSARDTALGDGHYEQYF. The CDR3 DNA sequence: TGCAGTGCTAGAGATACCGCTCTGGGAGACGGACACTACGAGCAGTACTTC.

This clonotype was seen many times. The chain is built from TRBV12-3 or TRBV12-4 and TRBJ2-4; TRBD1 or TRBD2 may be the D gene (5 bases each). The CDR3 loop spans 15 amino acids. Trimming left V 5 bases short and J 11 bases short, with 22 bases between. DNA of the CDR3: TGTGCCAGCAGTGGGACCCAAGGTGGAGGATGGGTTCAGTACTTC. It translates to CASSGTQGGGWVQYF.

This clonotype appeared a few times. This chain connects TRBV7-3 to TRBJ2-4, with a possible D match to TRBD2 (6 bases). CDR1 and CDR2 from the germline V gene are SGHTA and FQGTGA. V lost 4 bases and J 1 base, leaving 14 bases between the germline ends. The CDR3 runs to 16 residues. Written as DNA, the CDR3 is TGTGCCAGCAGCTCCGGGACTGGGGGGGCCAAAAACATTCAGTACTTC. Its protein is CASSSGTGGAKNIQYF.

This clonotype was detected ten times or more. V usage is TRBV28 and J usage is TRBJ2-1; D is perhaps TRBD1 (6 bases). The CDR3 length is 17 residues. V was cut by 2 bases and J by 3 bases, with 17 bases left in between. Per germline, CDR1 MDHEN and CDR2 SYDVKM. The CDR3 sequence: CASSLMVAGVIYNEQFF. In DNA form, the CDR3 reads TGTGCCAGCAGTTTAATGGTGGCAGGGGTGATCTACAATGAGCAGTTCTTC.

This clonotype was seen a few times. The J gene is TRBJ2-1, the V gene TRBV6-2 or TRBV6-3; no clear D. Germline V gene lookup returns CDR1 MNHEY and CDR2 SVGEGT. CDR3 length equals 16 residues. Trimming shortened V by 1 base and J by 3 bases, and 13 bases separated the two germline ends. This CDR3 reads CASSYLSTLVYNEQFF. As DNA, the CDR3 is TGTGCCAGCAGTTACTTGTCCACCCTAGTCTACAATGAGCAGTTCTTC.

The rearrangement uses TRBV20-1 and TRBJ2-3, with D hard to call. The CDR3 is 11 residues long. Germline loops: CDR1 DFQATT, CDR2 SNEGSKA (reference sequence). V was clipped by 5 bases and J by 9 bases, with 12 bases between them. The CDR3 nucleotides read TGCAGTGCTCCCTTGACCCGGACGCAGTATTTT. As protein: CSAPLTRTQYF.

This chain uses TRBV12-3 or TRBV12-4 with TRBJ2-1, with TRBD1 matching 7 bases. The CDR3 runs 14 residues. Trimming took 6 bases from V and 2 from J; bases not matched to a gene: 4. The CDR3 DNA sequence: TGTGCCAGCAGGGGGGACAGTCCCTACAATGAGCAGTTCTTC. Translation gives CASRGDSPYNEQFF.

This clonotype has a count of ten or more. V and J are TRBV6-6 and TRBJ1-1; D gene ambiguous. Trimming stripped 9 bases from V and 1 base from J, with 9 bases between. This CDR3 is built from 12 residues. Germline V gives CDR1 MNHNY, CDR2 SVGAGI (reference sequence). DNA of the CDR3: TGTGCCAGTCGACTCGGGAACACTGAAGCTTTCTTT. This codes for CASRLGNTEAFF.

The chain combines TRBV15 with TRBJ2-1; 10 nucleotides line up with TRBD2. Per the germline V gene, CDR1 is LNHNV and CDR2 is YYDKDF (reference sequence). Trimming at V came to 7 bases and at J to 5 bases, leaving 8 bases not matched to a gene. This CDR3 has 15 amino acids. This CDR3 is CATTKSGGADNEQFF. In DNA, the CDR3 is TGTGCCACCACCAAAAGCGGGGGGGCCGACAATGAGCAGTTCTTC.

This clonotype has only a few counts. The chain couples TRBV28 to TRBJ2-7; D gene ambiguous. Deletions cut 3 bases from V and 6 bases from J, with 15 bases between. The length of the CDR3 is 14 residues. Germline lookup yields CDR1 MDHEN and CDR2 SYDVKM. The CDR3 region is CASSFSGESREQYF. DNA for the CDR3: TGTGCCAGCAGTTTCTCGGGCGAAAGCCGCGAGCAGTACTTC.

Ten or more counts support this clonotype. J is TRBJ2-3 and V is TRBV7-8, with D hard to call. Trimming stripped 5 bases from V and 2 bases from J, with 17 bases between. The CDR3 has 16 amino acids. From germline, CDR1 is SGHVS and CDR2 FQNEAQ. The DNA for the CDR3 is TGTGCCAGCAGCCAAGTGAGACACCTAGACACAGATACGCAGTATTTT. Protein product: CASSQVRHLDTDTQYF.

The sample holds a few counts of this clonotype. The rearrangement uses TRBV11-2 and TRBJ2-7, with D uncertain. The CDR3 sequence is 14 residues long. V lost 5 bases and J 3 bases, leaving 14 bases between the germline ends. Germline-derived CDR1 and CDR2 are SGHAT and FQNNGV. In DNA, the CDR3 is TGTGCCAGCAGCGGCGACCACCACCTCTACGAGCAGTACTTC. As protein: CASSGDHHLYEQYF.

V gene TRBV28 combines with J gene TRBJ2-1, with D unresolved. With 6 bases removed from V and 2 bases from J, the gap between germline ends came to 17 bases. CDR1 is MDHEN, CDR2 SYDVKM, per germline. The CDR3 totals 16 residues. The CDR3 DNA reads as TGTGCCAGCAGCCTCACAGAAAACCCTCCCTACAATGAGCAGTTCTTC. Its translation: CASSLTENPPYNEQFF.

This clonotype occurred a few times. The rearrangement uses TRBV2 and TRBJ2-7; 13 bases map to TRBD2. V was pared by 6 bases and J by 3 bases, with 5 bases of the junction left unmatched. This CDR3 contains 15 residues. Germline V gene lookup returns CDR1 SNHLY and CDR2 FYNNEI. The CDR3 spells CASRAGLAGVYEQYF. CDR3 in DNA: TGTGCCAGCAGAGCTGGACTAGCGGGGGTCTACGAGCAGTACTTC.

This clonotype was detected a few times. The gene calls are TRBV11-2 and TRBJ1-4, with D possibly TRBD1 on 6 matching bases. This CDR3 is built from 13 residues. Trimming removed 6 bases from V and 8 bases from J, with 13 bases in between. Germline V gene data show CDR1 as SGHAT and CDR2 as FQNNGV. CDR3 sequence (DNA): TGTGCCAGCAGATCAGGGGTTTACGAAAAACTGTTTTTT. It encodes CASRSGVYEKLFF.

The chain has TRBV5-1 and TRBJ2-7; 8 bases fit TRBD1. The V gene's germline CDR1 is SGHRS and CDR2 YFSETQ. CDR3 length: 15 residues. With V trimmed by 0 bases and J by 5 bases, 7 bases remained unmatched. CDR3 DNA sequence: TGCGCCAGCAGCTTGGTATCAGGGGGCATCGACGAGCAGTACTTC. This encodes CASSLVSGGIDEQYF.

This clonotype was picked up many times. This chain connects TRBV7-6 to TRBJ2-1; 12 nucleotides agree with TRBD2. The junction had 19 bases not matched to a gene; V was cut back by 5 bases and J by 5 bases. CDR3 size: 20 residues. CDR1 and CDR2 from the germline V gene are SGHVS and FNYEAQ. In DNA form, the CDR3 reads TGTGCCAGCAGCCCCCAGTTTGTACTAGCGGGGGGTGCAATTGACAATGAGCAGTTCTTC. It translates to CASSPQFVLAGGAIDNEQFF. The full variable domain, with the rest looked up from reference TRBV7-6 and TRBJ2-1, is GAGVSQSPRYKVTKRGQDVALRCDPISGHVSLYWYRQALGQGPEFLTYFNYEAQQDKSGLPNDRFSAERPEGSISTLTIQRTEQRDSAMYRCASSPQFVLAGGAIDNEQFFGPGTRLTVL.

This clonotype was observed a few times. This sequence joins TRBV12-3 or TRBV12-4 and TRBJ2-5; TRBD1 or TRBD2 may be the D gene (6 bases each). The CDR3 is made up of 14 amino acids. V shed 7 bases and J shed 5 bases, with 17 bases lying between them. CDR3 nucleotides: TGTGCCAGCACCGATTCGGGGGCTGGGGAGACCCAGTACTTC. This sequence encodes CASTDSGAGETQYF.

J is TRBJ2-3 and V is TRBV7-9; D gene uncertain. CDR1 is SEHNR, CDR2 FQNEAQ, per germline (reference sequence). There are 13 residues in the CDR3. Trimming shortened V by 0 bases and J by 4 bases, and 5 bases separated the two germline ends. The CDR3 reads CASSLARSDTQYF. As DNA, the CDR3 is TGTGCCAGCAGCTTAGCGAGGTCAGATACGCAGTATTTT.

This clonotype showed up just a few times. The chain carries TRBV4-1 and TRBJ2-1; 9 bases align to TRBD1. Germline-derived CDR1 and CDR2 are MGHRA and YSYEKL. CDR3 length equals 15 residues. Germline trimming cut 5 bases from V and 7 bases from J; bases unmatched to any gene: 9. This chain's CDR3 is CASSSQGQGRNEQFF. As DNA, the CDR3 is TGCGCCAGCAGCTCTCAGGGACAGGGTCGGAATGAGCAGTTCTTC.

The V call is TRBV29-1, the J call TRBJ1-2; 9 nucleotides line up with TRBD1. The CDR3 contains 14 residues. With V trimmed by 6 bases and J by 8 bases, 13 bases remained unmatched. Germline CDR1 SQVTM, CDR2 ANQGSEA. In DNA, the CDR3 is TGCAGCGTCTCGGGGGCAGACAGGGGGGAAGGCTACACCTTC. Translation: CSVSGADRGEGYTF.

V usage is TRBV2 and J usage is TRBJ2-7, with 10 bases matching TRBD1. Looked up from germline, CDR1 is SNHLY and CDR2 is FYNNEI. This CDR3 is 14 amino acids long. Germline trimming cut 8 bases from V and 5 bases from J; bases unmatched to any gene: 9. Here the CDR3 reads CASQSLGTGDEQYF. Here the CDR3 DNA reads TGTGCCAGCCAATCTTTGGGGACAGGGGACGAGCAGTACTTC.

The chain recombines TRBV20-1 with TRBJ2-1, with 8 bases that match TRBD2. The CDR3 spans 15 residues. After removal of 0 bases from V and 6 bases from J, the junction contained 7 bases not matched to a gene. Germline V gene lookup returns CDR1 DFQATT and CDR2 SNEGSKA (reference sequence). In DNA, the CDR3 is TGCAGTGCTAGAGATCCTGGACGGGGGGGCAATGAGCAGTTCTTC. Encoded protein: CSARDPGRGGNEQFF.